Below are 20 T cell receptor beta chains sequenced from a single sample in a study of T cell responses to AZD1222 COVID-19 vaccine. Some clones are missing from TCRdb's copy, which holds only in-frame ones; the method was immunoSEQ multiplex PCR. The data show under 130,000 clones, with roughly 91% seen just once and roughly 42% held by the top ten. The sample in question was peripheral blood, obtained on day 0 of AZD1222 vaccination. These receptors came from an adult in good health.

The genes are TRBV7-2 and TRBJ2-2; D gene uncertain. The CDR3 runs to 15 residues. Trimming took off 0 bases at V and 0 bases at J, with 5 bases between the two ends. Per germline, CDR1 SGHTA and CDR2 FQGNSA. The CDR3 sequence: CASSLALSNTGELFF. CDR3 bases: TGTGCCAGCAGCTTAGCCCTCTCGAACACCGGGGAGCTGTTTTTT. Full variable domain (remainder filled in from reference TRBV7-2 and TRBJ2-2): GAGVSQSPSNKVTEKGKDVELRCDPISGHTALYWYRQSLGQGLEFLIYFQGNSAPDKSGLPSDRFSAERTGGSVSTLTIQRTQQEDSAVYLCASSLALSNTGELFFGEGSRLTVL.

The chain combines TRBV5-1 with TRBJ1-1; D not certain. Trimming stripped 4 bases from V and 7 bases from J, with 8 bases between. The CDR3 has 11 amino acids. Germline CDR1 is SGHRS and CDR2 is YFSETQ. In nucleotides, the CDR3 is TGCGCCAGCAGCGCCCACGATGAAGCTTTCTTT. Amino acid sequence: CASSAHDEAFF.

The V call is TRBV19, the J call TRBJ2-1, with 9 bases matching TRBD2. The CDR3 has 15 residues. Germline V gene data show CDR1 as LNHDA and CDR2 as SQIVND (reference sequence). V lost 7 bases and J lost 6; bases outside the gene matches: 10. The CDR3 nucleotides read TGTGCCAGTACCCCCCTAGCGGGACATATCAATGAGCAGTTCTTC. Translated: CASTPLAGHINEQFF.

The chain uses TRBV14 and TRBJ2-1; the D is unclear. The CDR3 runs 13 residues. Germline CDR1 and CDR2: SGHDN and FVKESK. V was pared by 1 base and J by 5 bases, with 6 bases between. The CDR3 sequence is CASSQGADNEQFF. DNA of the CDR3: TGTGCCAGCAGCCAAGGAGCAGACAATGAGCAGTTCTTC.

The DNA for the CDR3 is TGTGCCAGCAGTTACCGGCTTAGGGTAGCTGGGGCCAACGTCCTGACTTTC. Protein: CASSYRLRVAGANVLTF. The chain joins TRBV6-2 or TRBV6-3 to TRBJ2-6; no reliable D call. This CDR3 spans 17 amino acids. V lost 2 bases and J 2 bases, leaving 13 bases between the germline ends. The germline V gene has CDR1 MNHEY and CDR2 SVGEGT.

The chain carries TRBV25-1 and TRBJ1-1; a weak D match, TRBD1 (6 bases). CDR3 length: 16 residues. The germline gives CDR1 MGHDK, CDR2 SYGVNS. The V and J ends lost 7 bases and 8 bases respectively, with 26 bases between them. CDR3 nucleotide sequence: TGTGCCAGCACCCATGGCCCAGGGGATACGGCGAGAGAAGCTTTCTTT. Its protein is CASTHGPGDTAREAFF.

Ten or more counts support this clone. The chain links TRBV9 to TRBJ1-1; weak D call: TRBD1 (6 bases). V lost 6 bases, J lost 5 bases, and 17 bases lay in between. Germline values: CDR1 SGDLS, CDR2 YYNGEE. The CDR3 sequence is 14 residues long. CDR3 sequence: CASTQGPLGTEAFF. CDR3 DNA: TGTGCCAGCACGCAGGGGCCCCTGGGGACTGAAGCTTTCTTT.

The chain couples TRBV7-2 to TRBJ1-6; TRBD1 matches 8 bases. This CDR3 spans 15 amino acids. J was trimmed by 7 bases and V by 3 bases; bases with no gene match: 5. Per the germline V gene, CDR1 is SGHTA and CDR2 is FQGNSA. In DNA form, the CDR3 reads TGTGCCAGCAGCTTGGGACAGGCAGGCAATTCACCCCTCCACTTT. This translates into CASSLGQAGNSPLHF. Complete variable domain (other parts from reference TRBV7-2 and TRBJ1-6): GAGVSQSPSNKVTEKGKDVELRCDPISGHTALYWYRQSLGQGLEFLIYFQGNSAPDKSGLPSDRFSAERTGGSVSTLTIQRTQQEDSAVYLCASSLGQAGNSPLHFGNGTRLTVT.

The chain links TRBV6-4 to TRBJ2-2; D is unclear. The CDR3 has 14 residues. Germline CDR1 and CDR2: MRHNA and SNTAGT. V was trimmed by 3 bases and J by 6 bases, leaving 11 bases between them. This CDR3 reads CASSESSDAGELFF. The DNA of the CDR3 is TGTGCCAGCAGTGAGTCCAGTGACGCCGGGGAGCTGTTTTTT.

This sequence joins TRBV6-5 and TRBJ1-1; D gene ambiguous. Germline V gene sequence: CDR1 MNHEY, CDR2 SVGAGI. The CDR3 loop spans 11 amino acids. The V and J ends lost 6 bases and 9 bases respectively, with 11 bases between them. The CDR3 nucleotides are TGTGCCAGCAGCGGACCGTCGAAAGCTTTCTTT. Amino acid sequence: CASSGPSKAFF.

This clone was recorded a few times. This chain uses TRBV10-3 with TRBJ2-7; 10 nucleotides match TRBD2. The CDR3 covers 16 residues. The junction had 16 bases not matched to a gene; V was cut back by 11 bases and J by 3 bases. The germline CDR1 and CDR2 sequences are ENHRY and SYGVKD. CDR3 nucleotides: TGTGCCCCTCTAGCGGGAGCTCTAAGGGGTTGCTACGAGCAGTACTTC. Translating it yields CAPLAGALRGCYEQYF.

The gene calls are TRBV6-2 or TRBV6-3 and TRBJ2-1, with 7 bases identical to TRBD1. The CDR3 consists of 18 residues. Germline CDR1 is MNHEY and CDR2 is SVGEGT. J lost 0 bases, V lost 3 bases, and 11 bases had no gene match. The CDR3 loop reads CASSYSTGEVISYNEQFF. In DNA form, the CDR3 reads TGTGCCAGCAGTTATTCAACAGGGGAAGTGATCTCCTACAATGAGCAGTTCTTC.

This sequence joins TRBV11-2 and TRBJ2-2, with D perhaps TRBD1 (5 bases). The CDR3 is 16 amino acids. Germline CDR1 and CDR2: SGHAT and FQNNGV. Trimming stripped 1 base from V and 5 bases from J, with 14 bases between. The CDR3 nucleotides are TGTGCCAGCAGCTTAGTAGGCAGGGAAATGACCGGGGAGCTGTTTTTT. This sequence encodes CASSLVGREMTGELFF. Full variable domain (missing parts from reference TRBV11-2 and TRBJ2-2): EAGVAQSPRYKIIEKRQSVAFWCNPISGHATLYWYQQILGQGPKLLIQFQNNGVVDDSQLPKDRFSAERLKGVDSTLKIQPAKLEDSAVYLCASSLVGREMTGELFFGEGSRLTVL.

This clone was seen more than once but under ten times. The chain carries TRBV4-2 and TRBJ2-4; D possibly corresponds to TRBD2 (6 bases). The germline V and J ends were trimmed by 1 base and 0 bases, with 10 bases remaining between them. From germline, CDR1 is LGHNA and CDR2 YNFKEQ. This CDR3 has 16 residues. CDR3 sequence (DNA): TGTGCCAGCAGCCAAGTTGGGGGGTCAGCCAAAAACATTCAGTACTTC. Translation gives CASSQVGGSAKNIQYF.

The chain recombines TRBV9 with TRBJ1-3; D is undetermined. The CDR3 consists of 16 residues. V lost 0 bases to trimming and J lost 0 bases, with 10 bases between them. Germline-derived CDR1 and CDR2 are SGDLS and YYNGEE. The CDR3 DNA is TGTGCCAGCAGCGTAGGTCTGGGGAGCTCTGGAAACACCATATATTTT. Its translation is CASSVGLGSSGNTIYF. Complete variable domain (other parts from reference TRBV9 and TRBJ1-3): DSGVTQTPKHLITATGQRVTLRCSPRSGDLSVYWYQQSLDQGLQFLIQYYNGEERAKGNILERFSAQQFPDLHSELNLSSLELGDSALYFCASSVGLGSSGNTIYFGEGSWLTVV.

V gene TRBV9 combines with J gene TRBJ1-6; D call uncertain. Trimming cost V 0 bases and J 7 bases, with 5 bases left between them. The CDR3 length is 13 residues. Germline V gene sequence: CDR1 SGDLS, CDR2 YYNGEE. The CDR3 sequence: CASSVVENSPLHF. The CDR3 DNA is TGTGCCAGCAGCGTAGTTGAAAATTCACCCCTCCACTTT.

The J gene is TRBJ1-3, the V gene TRBV23-1; TRBD1 agrees at 8 bases. TRBV23-1 is noted as an ORF with a role that remains uncertain. CDR3 length: 18 residues. The trim removed 3 bases at V and 1 base at J, leaving 11 bases unmatched. The CDR3 spells CASSQFDRGPSSGNTIYF. Written as DNA, the CDR3 is TGCGCCAGCAGTCAGTTCGACAGGGGCCCTTCATCTGGAAACACCATATATTTT.

This chain connects TRBV30 to TRBJ1-3; D not certain. The CDR3 is 11 residues long. Germline loops: CDR1 GTSNPN, CDR2 SVGIG (reference sequence). The CDR3 region is CAPWAINTIYF. In nucleotides, the CDR3 is TGTGCTCCGTGGGCGATAAACACCATATATTTT. The complete variable domain, with remaining parts taken from reference TRBV30 and TRBJ1-3, reads SQTIHQWPATLVQPVGSPLSLECTVEGTSNPNLYWYRQAAGRGLQLLFYSVGIGQISSEVPQNLSASRPQDRQFILSSKKLLLSDSGFYLCAPWAINTIYFGEGSWLTVV.

To note about this clone: Other DNA sequences of this sample code for an identical CDR3. This chain connects TRBV30 to TRBJ1-5; D unclear. CDR3 length: 13 amino acids. V was pared by 1 base and J by 1 base, with 5 bases between. The germline gives CDR1 GTSNPN, CDR2 SVGIG (reference sequence). The CDR3: CAWSGGSNQPQHF. CDR3 nucleotides: TGTGCCTGGAGTGGAGGGAGCAATCAGCCCCAGCATTTT.

The genes are TRBV2 and TRBJ1-2, with D maybe TRBD1 (5 bases). Trimming left V 3 bases short and J 7 bases short, with 12 bases between. CDR3 length: 13 residues. Germline V lookup: CDR1 SNHLY, CDR2 FYNNEI. In DNA form, the CDR3 reads TGTGCCAGCAGTGAGGGCAGGGAAGCTGGCTACACCTTC. This encodes CASSEGREAGYTF.